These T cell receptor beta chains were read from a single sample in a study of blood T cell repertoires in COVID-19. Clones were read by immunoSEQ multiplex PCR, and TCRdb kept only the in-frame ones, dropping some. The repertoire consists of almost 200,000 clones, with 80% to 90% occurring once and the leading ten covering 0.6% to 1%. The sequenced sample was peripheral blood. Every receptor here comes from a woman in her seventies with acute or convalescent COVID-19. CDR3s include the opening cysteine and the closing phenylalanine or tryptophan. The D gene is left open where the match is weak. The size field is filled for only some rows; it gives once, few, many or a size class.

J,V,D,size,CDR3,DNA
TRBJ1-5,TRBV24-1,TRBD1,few,CATSDGDRLNQPQHF,TGTGCCACCAGTGATGGGGACAGACTCAATCAGCCCCAGCATTTT
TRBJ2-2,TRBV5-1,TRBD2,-,CASNREGPNTGELFF,TGCGCCAGCAATCGGGAGGGCCCCAACACCGGGGAGCTGTTTTTT
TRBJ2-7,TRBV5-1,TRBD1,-,CASTYSGTGGDEQYF,TGCGCCAGCACCTATTCCGGGACAGGGGGCGACGAGCAGTACTTC
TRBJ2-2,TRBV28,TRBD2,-,CASNLGGITGELFF,TGTGCCAGCAATCTGGGAGGGATCACCGGGGAGCTGTTTTTT
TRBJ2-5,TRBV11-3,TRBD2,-,CASSLDRVWEGETQYF,TGTGCCAGCAGCTTAGATCGCGTGTGGGAGGGAGAGACCCAGTACTTC
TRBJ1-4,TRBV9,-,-,CASSVAGGGSNEKLFF,TGTGCCAGCAGCGTAGCGGGCGGGGGTTCTAATGAAAAACTGTTTTTT
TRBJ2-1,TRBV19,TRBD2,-,CASSSNSGKSQFF,TGTGCCAGTAGTTCAAATAGCGGGAAGAGTCAGTTCTTC
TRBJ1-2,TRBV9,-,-,CASSVDGDRLDYGYTF,TGTGCCAGCAGCGTAGATGGAGACAGGCTGGACTATGGCTACACCTTC
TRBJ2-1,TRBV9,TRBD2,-,CASSVESGVGNEQFF,TGTGCCAGCAGCGTAGAGAGCGGGGTCGGAAATGAGCAGTTCTTC
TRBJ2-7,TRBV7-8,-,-,CASSLAGGQRTF,TGTGCCAGCAGCTTAGCGGGGGGACAGCGTACCTTC
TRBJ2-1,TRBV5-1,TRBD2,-,CASSILVGGRASNEQFF,TGCGCCAGCAGCATACTGGTCGGCGGGAGGGCCTCGAATGAGCAGTTCTTC
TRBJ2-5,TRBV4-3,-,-,CASSKVAGREQTQYF,TGCGCCAGCAGCAAGGTTGCGGGACGGGAACAGACCCAGTACTTC
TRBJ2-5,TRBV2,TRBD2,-,CASSRDGGARETQYF,TGTGCCAGCAGTCGTGACGGGGGGGCCAGGGAGACCCAGTACTTC
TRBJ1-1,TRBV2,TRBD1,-,CASSEGQRQGRAEAFF,TGTGCCAGCAGCGAGGGCCAAAGACAGGGAAGGGCTGAAGCTTTCTTT
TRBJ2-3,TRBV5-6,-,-,CASSTRRILSTDTQYF,TGTGCCAGCAGCACCCGTAGAATCCTAAGCACAGATACGCAGTATTTT
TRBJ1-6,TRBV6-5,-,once,CASSLREEIPLHF,TGTGCCAGCAGTCTACGGGAAGAGATACCCCTCCACTTT
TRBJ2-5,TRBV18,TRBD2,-,CASSPLGLALEETQYF,TGTGCCAGCTCACCACTAGGACTAGCCCTGGAAGAGACCCAGTACTTC
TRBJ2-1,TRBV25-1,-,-,CASSGGYENEQFF,TGTGCCAGCAGTGGAGGATATGAGAATGAGCAGTTCTTC
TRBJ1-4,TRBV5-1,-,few,CASSYTVATNEKLFF,TGCGCCAGCAGCTATACAGTTGCAACTAATGAAAAACTGTTTTTT
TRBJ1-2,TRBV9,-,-,CASSVEAGRNYGYTF,TGTGCCAGCAGCGTAGAGGCAGGGAGGAACTATGGCTACACCTTC
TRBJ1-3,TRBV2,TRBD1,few,CASSGQGGGNTIYF,TGTGCCAGCAGCGGACAGGGGGGGGGAAACACCATATATTTT
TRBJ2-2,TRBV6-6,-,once,CASSRLPMNTGELFF,TGTGCCAGCAGCCGACTACCTATGAACACCGGGGAGCTGTTTTTT
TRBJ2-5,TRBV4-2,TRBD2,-,CASSRGLAGETQYF,TGTGCCAGCAGCCGCGGACTAGCGGGAGAGACCCAGTACTTC
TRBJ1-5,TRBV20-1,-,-,CSAQKQQPQHF,TGCAGTGCTCAAAAGCAACAGCCCCAGCATTTT
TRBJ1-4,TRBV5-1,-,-,CASSSGGGTANEKLFF,TGCGCCAGCAGCTCAGGTGGGGGCACGGCTAATGAAAAACTGTTTTTT
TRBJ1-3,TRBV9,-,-,CASSTSGNRVGNTIYF,TGTGCCAGCAGCACAAGCGGGAACAGGGTTGGAAACACCATATATTTT
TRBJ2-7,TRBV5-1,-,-,CASSLASGNSYEQYF,TGCGCCAGCAGCTTGGCGAGCGGAAACTCCTACGAGCAGTACTTC
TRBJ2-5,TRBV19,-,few,CASSMNWQQETQYF,TGTGCCAGTAGTATGAATTGGCAGCAAGAGACCCAGTACTTC
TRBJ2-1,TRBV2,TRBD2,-,CASSASGYNEQFF,TGTGCCAGCTCGGCTAGCGGATACAATGAGCAGTTCTTC